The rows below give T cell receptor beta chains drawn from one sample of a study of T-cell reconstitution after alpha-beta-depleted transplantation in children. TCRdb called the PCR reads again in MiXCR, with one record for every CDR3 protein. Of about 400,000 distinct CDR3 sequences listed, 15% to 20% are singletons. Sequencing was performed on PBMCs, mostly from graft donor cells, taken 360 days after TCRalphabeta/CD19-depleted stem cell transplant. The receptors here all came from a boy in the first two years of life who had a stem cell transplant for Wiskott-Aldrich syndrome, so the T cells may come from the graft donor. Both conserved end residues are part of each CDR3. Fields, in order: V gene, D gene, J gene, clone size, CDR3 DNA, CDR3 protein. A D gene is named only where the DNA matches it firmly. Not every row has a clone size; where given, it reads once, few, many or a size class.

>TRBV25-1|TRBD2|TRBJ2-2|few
TGTGCCAGCAGTGAATCGACTAGCTCGACCACCGGGGAGCTGTTTTTT
CASSESTSSTTGELFF
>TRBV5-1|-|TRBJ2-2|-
TGCGCCAGCAGCTTGTTCCCAACCGGGGAGCTGTTTTTT
CASSLFPTGELFF
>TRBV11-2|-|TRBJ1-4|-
TGTGCCAGCAGCCGTACTCGAGGTGAAAAACTGTTTTTT
CASSRTRGEKLFF
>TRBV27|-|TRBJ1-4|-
TGTGCCAGCAGTTTGATCCGAGGACGGGAAAAACTGTTTTTT
CASSLIRGREKLFF
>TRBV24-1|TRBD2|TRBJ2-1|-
TGTGCCACCAGTGATTTAAAGCCCGGTTTAGCGGGAGTGATCTACAATGAGCAGTTCTTC
CATSDLKPGLAGVIYNEQFF
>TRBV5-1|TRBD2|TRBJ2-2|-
TGCGCCAGCAGCCCCGGACTAGCGGGTTTGATCGGGGAGCTGTTTTTT
CASSPGLAGLIGELFF
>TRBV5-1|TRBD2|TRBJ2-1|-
TGCGCCAGCAGCTTGAACGGGGGGGGCCGGTGGGACGAGCAGTTCTTC
CASSLNGGGRWDEQFF
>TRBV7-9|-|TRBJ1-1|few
TGTGCCAGCGACGCTGAAGCTTTCTTT
CASDAEAFF
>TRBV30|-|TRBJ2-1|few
TGTGCCTGGGCCCAAAGTATCGACTCCTACAATGAGCAGTTCTTC
CAWAQSIDSYNEQFF
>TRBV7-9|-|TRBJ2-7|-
TGTGCCAGCAGCAAAAAGGGCCAATACGAGCAGTACTTC
CASSKKGQYEQYF
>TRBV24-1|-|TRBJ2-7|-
TGTGCCACCAGTGAAGATGGAGGGTCTAAGCAGTACTTC
CATSEDGGSKQYF
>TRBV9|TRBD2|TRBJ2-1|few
TGTGCCAGCAGCGTAGCCCCCTGGACTAGCGGGAGAGGAGGTCACAATGAGCAGTTCTTC
CASSVAPWTSGRGGHNEQFF
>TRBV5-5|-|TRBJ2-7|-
TGTGCCAGCAGCGTGCGCGGGACTTTAACCTACGAGCAGTACTTC
CASSVRGTLTYEQYF
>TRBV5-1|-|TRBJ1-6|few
TGCGCCAGCAGCAATGGGGGGAATTCACCCCTCCACTTT
CASSNGGNSPLHF
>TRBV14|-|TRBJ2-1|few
TGTGCCAGCAGCCCCCTCTCAAAGGGAGGAAAAAATGAGCAGTTCTTC
CASSPLSKGGKNEQFF
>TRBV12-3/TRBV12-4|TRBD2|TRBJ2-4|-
TGTGCCAGCAGTGCCCGGGGGGACAAAAACATTCAGTACTTC
CASSARGDKNIQYF
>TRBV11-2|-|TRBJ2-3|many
TGTGCCAGCAGCCACAGGGCTAGCACAGATACGCAGTATTTT
CASSHRASTDTQYF